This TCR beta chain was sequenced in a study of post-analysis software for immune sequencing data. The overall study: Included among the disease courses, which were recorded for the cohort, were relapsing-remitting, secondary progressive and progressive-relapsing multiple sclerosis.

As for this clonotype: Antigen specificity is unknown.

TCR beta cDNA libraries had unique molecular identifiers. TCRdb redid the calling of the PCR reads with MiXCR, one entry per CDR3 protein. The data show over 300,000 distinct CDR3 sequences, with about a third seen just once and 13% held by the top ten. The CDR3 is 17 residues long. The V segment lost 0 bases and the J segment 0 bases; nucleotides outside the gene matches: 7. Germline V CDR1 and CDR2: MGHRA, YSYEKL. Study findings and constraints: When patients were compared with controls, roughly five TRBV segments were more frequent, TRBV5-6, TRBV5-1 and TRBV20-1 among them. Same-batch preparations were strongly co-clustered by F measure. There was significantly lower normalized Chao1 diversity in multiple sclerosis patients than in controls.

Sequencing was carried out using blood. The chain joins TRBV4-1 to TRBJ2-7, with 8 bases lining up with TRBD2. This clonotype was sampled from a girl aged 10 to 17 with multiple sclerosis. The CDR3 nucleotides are TGCGCCAGCAGCCAAGAAGGCGGGGGGCCGACCTCCTACGAGCAGTACTTC. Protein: CASSQEGGGPTSYEQYF.